This TCR beta chain comes out of a study of OX40 agonist ivuxolimab in advanced cancers. Study findings and constraints: Relative to CD4+ cells, CD8+ T cells on average had more expanded clones. CD4+ and CD8+ blood T cells expanded clonally by week 6 at 0.1 to 3.0 mg/kg. Among the lowest levels of clonal expansion were found in partial responders at 0.1-3.0 mg/kg.

Looked up from germline, CDR1 is MNHEY and CDR2 is SMNVEV (reference sequence). The CDR3 has 14 amino acids. J was trimmed by 3 bases and V by 5 bases; bases with no gene match: 6. People who had autoimmune disease history or systemic immunosuppression were excluded. Here immunoSEQ multiplex PCR was the method, and the copy in TCRdb shows in-frame clones only, minus some. This table has tens of thousands of clones, roughly 90% appearing once. This clone was recorded only once. The antigen remains unidentified. The sequence came from an adult with an advanced solid tumor such as melanoma, head and neck, liver or kidney cancer. The sample consisted of CD4+ or CD8+ T cells sorted from blood, taken in a trial of the OX40 agonist ivuxolimab. The chain joins TRBV27 to TRBJ2-7; 8 bases agree with TRBD1. The CDR3 nucleotides are TGTGCCAGCAGTCGACAGGGGCTCTACTACGAGCAGTACTTC. It encodes CASSRQGLYYEQYF.